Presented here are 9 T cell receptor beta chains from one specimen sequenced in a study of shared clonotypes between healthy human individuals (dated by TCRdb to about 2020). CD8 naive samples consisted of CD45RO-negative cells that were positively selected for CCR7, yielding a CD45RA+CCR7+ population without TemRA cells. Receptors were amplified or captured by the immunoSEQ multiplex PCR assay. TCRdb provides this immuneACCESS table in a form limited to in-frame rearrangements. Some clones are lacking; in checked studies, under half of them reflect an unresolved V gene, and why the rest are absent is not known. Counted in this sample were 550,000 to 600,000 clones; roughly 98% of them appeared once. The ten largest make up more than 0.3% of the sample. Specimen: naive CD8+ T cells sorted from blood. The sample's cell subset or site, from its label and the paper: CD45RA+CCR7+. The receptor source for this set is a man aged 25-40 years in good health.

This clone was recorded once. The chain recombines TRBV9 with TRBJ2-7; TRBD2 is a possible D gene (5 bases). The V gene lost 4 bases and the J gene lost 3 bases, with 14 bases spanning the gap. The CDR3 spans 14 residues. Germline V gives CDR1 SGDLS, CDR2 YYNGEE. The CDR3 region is CASSSGFGFYEQYF. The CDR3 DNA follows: TGTGCCAGCAGCTCGGGATTTGGGTTCTACGAGCAGTACTTC.

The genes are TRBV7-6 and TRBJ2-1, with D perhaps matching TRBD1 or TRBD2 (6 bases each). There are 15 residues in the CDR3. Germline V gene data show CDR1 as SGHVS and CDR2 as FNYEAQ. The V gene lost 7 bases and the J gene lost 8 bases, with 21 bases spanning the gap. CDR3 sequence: CASKSTRGVWDEQFF. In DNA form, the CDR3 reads TGTGCCAGCAAGTCGACTAGGGGGGTCTGGGATGAGCAGTTCTTC.

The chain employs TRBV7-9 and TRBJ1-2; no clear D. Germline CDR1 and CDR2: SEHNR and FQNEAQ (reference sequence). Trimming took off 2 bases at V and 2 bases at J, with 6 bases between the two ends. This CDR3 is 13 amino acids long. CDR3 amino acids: CASSLPANYGYTF. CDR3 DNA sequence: TGTGCCAGCAGCTTACCCGCCAACTATGGCTACACCTTC.

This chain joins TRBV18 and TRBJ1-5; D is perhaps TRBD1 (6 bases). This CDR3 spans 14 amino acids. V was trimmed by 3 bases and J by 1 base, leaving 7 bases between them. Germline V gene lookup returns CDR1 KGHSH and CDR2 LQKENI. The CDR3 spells CASSPGQSNQPQHF. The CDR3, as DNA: TGTGCCAGCTCACCCGGACAGAGCAATCAGCCCCAGCATTTT.

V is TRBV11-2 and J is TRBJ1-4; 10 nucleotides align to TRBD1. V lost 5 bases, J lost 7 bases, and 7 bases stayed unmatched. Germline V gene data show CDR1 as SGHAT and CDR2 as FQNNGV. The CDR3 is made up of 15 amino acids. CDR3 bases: TGTGCCAGCAGCGGGTGGACAGGGGGAAGTGAAAAACTGTTTTTT. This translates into CASSGWTGGSEKLFF.

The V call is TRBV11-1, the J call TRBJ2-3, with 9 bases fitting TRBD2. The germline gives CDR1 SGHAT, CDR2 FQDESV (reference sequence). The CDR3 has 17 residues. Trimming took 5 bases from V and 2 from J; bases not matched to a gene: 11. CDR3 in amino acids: CASSPREAGGFTDTQYF. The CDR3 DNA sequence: TGTGCCAGCAGCCCCCGAGAAGCGGGAGGCTTCACAGATACGCAGTATTTT.

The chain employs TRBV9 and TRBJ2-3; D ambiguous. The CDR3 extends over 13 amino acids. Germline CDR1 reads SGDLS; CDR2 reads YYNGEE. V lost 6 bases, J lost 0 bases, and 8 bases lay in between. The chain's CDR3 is CASTRLSTDTQYF. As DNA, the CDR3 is TGTGCCAGCACCCGATTGAGCACAGATACGCAGTATTTT.

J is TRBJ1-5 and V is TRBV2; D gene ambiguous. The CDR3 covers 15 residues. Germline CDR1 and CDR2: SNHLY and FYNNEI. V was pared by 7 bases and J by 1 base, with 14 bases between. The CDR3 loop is CASTPGGGSNQPQHF. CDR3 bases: TGTGCCAGCACACCAGGAGGTGGCAGCAATCAGCCCCAGCATTTT. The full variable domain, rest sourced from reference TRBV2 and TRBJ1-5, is EPEVTQTPSHQVTQMGQEVILRCVPISNHLYFYWYRQILGQKVEFLVSFYNNEISEKSEIFDDQFSVERPDGSNFTLKIRSTKLEDSAMYFCASTPGGGSNQPQHFGDGTRLSIL.

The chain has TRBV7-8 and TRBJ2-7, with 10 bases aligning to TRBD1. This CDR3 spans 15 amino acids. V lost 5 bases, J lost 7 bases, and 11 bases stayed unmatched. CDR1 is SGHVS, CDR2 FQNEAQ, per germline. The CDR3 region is CASSRPGQGMREQYF. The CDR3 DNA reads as TGTGCCAGCAGCCGACCGGGACAGGGGATGAGGGAGCAGTACTTC.